The clone carrying this TCR beta chain occurred a few times. Profiled with immunoSEQ multiplex PCR; TCRdb holds only in-frame clones, not every one. The repertoire holds some 32,000 clones, 82% seen once, with roughly 0.99% in the top ten. V lost 3 bases to trimming and J lost 7 bases, with 10 bases between them. There are 13 residues in the CDR3. Germline lookup yields CDR1 WNHNN and CDR2 SYGVQD (reference sequence). The data are from a study of T cells in narcolepsy. This chain uses TRBV10-1 with TRBJ1-5; a weak D match, TRBD1 (5 bases). The origin of this receptor is a human donor with narcolepsy. Sequenced sample: CD45RA- memory CD4+ T cells from PBMCs. The CDR3 sequence is CASSDGAGQPQHF. The CDR3 DNA reads as TGCGCCAGCAGTGATGGGGCTGGACAGCCCCAGCATTTT.